The 27 T cell receptor beta chains below all came from one sample that was sequenced in a study of cytomegalovirus exposure and HLA in healthy donors. PCR used 60 Vbeta primers and 13 Jbeta primers. The repertoire was sequenced with immunoSEQ multiplex PCR; TCRdb's copy has only in-frame clones and lacks some. The data show more than 85,000 clones, roughly three quarters seen once. Sequenced sample: PBMCs. The receptor source for this set is a man younger than 40 in good health and CMV-seronegative.

The rearrangement links TRBV7-2 to TRBJ1-2, with D uncertain. V was cut by 3 bases and J by 6 bases, with 5 bases left in between. This CDR3 is 11 amino acids long. Germline CDR1 SGHTA, CDR2 FQGNSA. For the CDR3, the DNA is TGTGCCAGCAGCTTTAGAGATGGCTACACCTTC. It is translated as CASSFRDGYTF.

This clone showed up just a few times. The chain uses TRBV5-8 and TRBJ2-7; D possibly corresponds to TRBD2 (6 bases). V was shortened by 2 bases and J by 2 bases, with 11 bases between the two germline ends. This CDR3 spans 14 amino acids. The germline V gene encodes CDR1 SGHTS and CDR2 YDEGEE. The CDR3 DNA follows: TGTGCCAGCAGCTTCGGGGGAAACGCCTACGAGCAGTACTTC. This encodes CASSFGGNAYEQYF.

The V call is TRBV7-2, the J call TRBJ2-2; 10 nucleotides align to TRBD2. This CDR3 comprises 17 residues. V shed 1 base and J 4 bases; nucleotides not matched to a gene: 6. The germline V gene has CDR1 SGHTA and CDR2 FQGNSA. CDR3 region: CASSLGPSGRGTGELFF. The CDR3 nucleotides read TGTGCCAGCAGCTTAGGACCTAGCGGGAGAGGCACCGGGGAGCTGTTTTTT.

The chain employs TRBV28 and TRBJ1-2, with 10 bases lining up with TRBD1. Germline CDR1 MDHEN, CDR2 SYDVKM. Trimming removed 6 bases from V and 2 bases from J; junction bases left unmatched: 18. The CDR3 spans 19 residues. Here the CDR3 reads CASRPASEPRTGGNYGYTF. The CDR3 coding sequence is TGTGCCAGCAGACCCGCATCCGAACCCCGGACAGGGGGGAACTATGGCTACACCTTC.

The V call is TRBV6-7, the J call TRBJ1-6; D is possibly TRBD1 (6 bases). TRBV6-7 is marked as an open reading frame, function uncertain. The CDR3 spans 16 residues. Trimming pared 5 bases from V and 2 bases from J, leaving 13 bases between. DNA of the CDR3: TGTGCCAGCAGTCACACTACAGGGACCTATAATTCACCCCTCCACTTT. It specifies CASSHTTGTYNSPLHF.

This clone was counted once. The chain has TRBV6-6 and TRBJ1-3; possible D gene TRBD1, 6 bases. The V gene's germline CDR1 is MNHNY and CDR2 SVGAGI (reference sequence). Trimming left V 6 bases short and J 0 bases short, with 15 bases between. This CDR3 region has 16 residues. CDR3 region: CASRPGTSSSGNTIYF. The CDR3, as DNA: TGTGCCAGCAGACCCGGGACATCGAGCTCTGGAAACACCATATATTTT.

The gene calls are TRBV18 and TRBJ1-1; 9 nucleotides align to TRBD1. CDR1 and CDR2 (germline): KGHSH, LQKENI. The trim removed 5 bases at V and 3 bases at J, leaving 4 bases unmatched. The CDR3 extends over 14 amino acids. CDR3 in amino acids: CASSYRQGDTEAFF. Written as DNA, the CDR3 is TGTGCCAGCTCATACCGACAGGGGGACACTGAAGCTTTCTTT.

This chain connects TRBV5-8 to TRBJ2-3; 8 bases match TRBD1. V was pared by 4 bases and J by 6 bases, with 7 bases of the junction left unmatched. Germline CDR1 is SGHTS and CDR2 is YDEGEE. This CDR3 spans 14 amino acids. The CDR3 DNA follows: TGTGCCAGCAGCATAATCCGGGACAGGGATACGCAGTATTTT. It is translated as CASSIIRDRDTQYF.

The chain joins TRBV19 to TRBJ1-2; unclear D gene. V lost 4 bases to trimming and J lost 4 bases, with 10 bases between them. The CDR3 has 13 residues. Germline CDR1 reads LNHDA; CDR2 reads SQIVND (reference sequence). The CDR3 loop reads CASSNNGLYGYTF. The CDR3 DNA is TGTGCCAGTAGTAACAATGGGCTCTATGGCTACACCTTC. The entire variable domain, with the rest obtained from reference TRBV19 and TRBJ1-2, is as follows: DGGITQSPKYLFRKEGQNVTLSCEQNLNHDAMYWYRQDPGQGLRLIYYSQIVNDFQKGDIAEGYSVSREKKESFPLTVTSAQKNPTAFYLCASSNNGLYGYTFGSGTRLTVV.

This clone came up a few times. The chain is built from TRBV29-1 and TRBJ2-1; perhaps TRBD2 as D (5 bases). CDR1 and CDR2 from the germline V gene are SQVTM and ANQGSEA. The CDR3 runs 13 residues. Trimming pared 4 bases from V and 0 bases from J, leaving 7 bases between. CDR3 in DNA: TGCAGCGTTGTGGGGAGCTCCTACAATGAGCAGTTCTTC. Translated: CSVVGSSYNEQFF.

CDR3: CASSPPDRTSGEQYF. CDR3 bases: TGTGCCAGCAGTCCCCCGGACAGGACTTCGGGAGAGCAGTACTTC. The chain employs TRBV28 and TRBJ2-7; 7 nucleotides line up with TRBD1. Germline loops: CDR1 MDHEN, CDR2 SYDVKM. The V and J ends lost 5 bases and 7 bases, in that order; junction bases with no gene match: 14. This CDR3 has 15 amino acids.

V usage is TRBV9 and J usage is TRBJ2-4, with TRBD2 as a possible D gene (5 bases). Between the trimmed V and J ends, which lost 1 base and 5 bases, there was a span of 16 bases. The length of the CDR3 is 16 residues. Germline V lookup: CDR1 SGDLS, CDR2 YYNGEE. The CDR3 spells CASSVSSESTQNIQYF. CDR3 coding DNA: TGTGCCAGCAGCGTAAGTAGCGAGAGTACCCAAAACATTCAGTACTTC. The entire variable domain, with the rest obtained from reference TRBV9 and TRBJ2-4, is as follows: DSGVTQTPKHLITATGQRVTLRCSPRSGDLSVYWYQQSLDQGLQFLIQYYNGEERAKGNILERFSAQQFPDLHSELNLSSLELGDSALYFCASSVSSESTQNIQYFGAGTRLSVL.

With regard to this clone: The germline gene is not matched at one end of the junction; a read error may be the cause. The chain recombines TRBV19 with TRBJ2-6; 9 positions match TRBD1. The germline gives CDR1 LNHDA, CDR2 SQIVND (reference sequence). The CDR3 consists of 17 residues. The CDR3 sequence is CASSTGGGRSGANVLTF. The CDR3 DNA reads as TGTGCCAGCAGTACAGGGGGCGGAAGGTCTGGGGCCAACGTCCTGACTTTC.

This clone was counted only a few times. The genes are TRBV9 and TRBJ2-2; D gene ambiguous. Germline V gene data show CDR1 as SGDLS and CDR2 as YYNGEE. Between the trimmed V and J ends, which lost 7 bases and 2 bases, there was a span of 12 bases. This CDR3 comprises 14 residues. The CDR3: CASQTDVNTGELFF. The CDR3 nucleotides read TGTGCCAGCCAAACAGATGTCAACACCGGGGAGCTGTTTTTT.

This chain connects TRBV19 to TRBJ1-2; 8 bases align to TRBD1. Germline CDR1 and CDR2: LNHDA and SQIVND (reference sequence). Losses at the gene ends were 3 bases for V and 5 bases for J; bases not matched to a gene: 8. CDR3 length: 15 residues. CDR3 sequence (DNA): TGTGCCAGTAGTATTCAAGGGACAGGCGTATATGGCTACACCTTC. Amino acid sequence: CASSIQGTGVYGYTF. The complete variable domain, with remaining parts taken from reference TRBV19 and TRBJ1-2, reads DGGITQSPKYLFRKEGQNVTLSCEQNLNHDAMYWYRQDPGQGLRLIYYSQIVNDFQKGDIAEGYSVSREKKESFPLTVTSAQKNPTAFYLCASSIQGTGVYGYTFGSGTRLTVV.

The chain recombines TRBV5-5 with TRBJ2-5; no clear D. CDR1 and CDR2 from the germline V gene are SGHKS and YYEKEE (reference sequence). Between the trimmed V and J ends, which lost 0 bases and 1 base, there was a span of 7 bases. The CDR3 covers 14 residues. CDR3 nucleotide sequence: TGTGCCAGCAGCTTGGCTTCGGTCCAAGAGACCCAGTACTTC. Protein: CASSLASVQETQYF.

CDR3 coding DNA: TGCGCCAGCAGCCAAGACCCAGGGGGTACCTGGGGCTACACCTTC. Its protein is CASSQDPGGTWGYTF. The chain uses TRBV4-3 and TRBJ1-2; 7 positions agree with TRBD1. The V segment lost 0 bases and the J segment 8 bases; nucleotides outside the gene matches: 9. The CDR3 has 15 residues. Germline V gene lookup returns CDR1 LGHNA and CDR2 YSLEER.

The chain combines TRBV28 with TRBJ2-7; 8 nucleotides agree with TRBD2. The J segment lost 0 bases and the V segment lost 6 bases, leaving 7 bases of the junction unmatched. The CDR3 covers 15 residues. Germline values: CDR1 MDHEN, CDR2 SYDVKM. The CDR3 loop is CASRIDLAGSYEQYF. The DNA of the CDR3 is TGTGCCAGCAGGATCGATCTAGCGGGCTCCTACGAGCAGTACTTC. Together with reference TRBV28 and TRBJ2-7, the CDR3 gives the full variable domain: DVKVTQSSRYLVKRTGEKVFLECVQDMDHENMFWYRQDPGLGLRLIYFSYDVKMKEKGDIPEGYSVSREKKERFSLILESASTNQTSMYLCASRIDLAGSYEQYFGPGTRLTVT.

The table lists this clone with a few counts. The chain is built from TRBV28 and TRBJ1-2; no reliable D call. CDR3 length: 12 amino acids. In germline, CDR1 is MDHEN, CDR2 SYDVKM. The V end lost 6 bases, the J end lost 8 bases, and 13 bases lay between the germline ends. This CDR3 reads CASSLFKSGYTF. CDR3 coding DNA: TGTGCCAGCAGCCTCTTTAAGAGCGGCTACACCTTC.

The genes are TRBV29-1 and TRBJ2-7; 7 nucleotides agree with TRBD1. Trimming at V came to 7 bases and at J to 2 bases, leaving 8 bases not matched to a gene. The CDR3 sequence is 13 residues long. The germline V gene has CDR1 SQVTM and CDR2 ANQGSEA. CDR3 in amino acids: CSAQRDRTYEQYF. CDR3 DNA: TGCAGCGCTCAGAGGGACAGAACCTACGAGCAGTACTTC.

The genes are TRBV30 and TRBJ2-1; D possibly corresponds to TRBD1 (5 bases). The CDR3 consists of 14 residues. Germline values: CDR1 GTSNPN, CDR2 SVGIG (reference sequence). V shed 0 bases and J shed 10 bases, with 16 bases lying between them. The CDR3 DNA reads as TGTGCCTGGAGTGTAGGTTTTGCTTACAGGGAGCAGTTCTTC. This codes for CAWSVGFAYREQFF.

This chain connects TRBV7-8 to TRBJ2-2; TRBD1 aligns across 9 bases. This CDR3 region has 15 residues. The J segment lost 0 bases and the V segment lost 6 bases, leaving 2 bases of the junction unmatched. The V gene's germline CDR1 is SGHVS and CDR2 FQNEAQ. Here the CDR3 DNA reads TGTGCCAGCAGAAGGACAGGGGCGAACACCGGGGAGCTGTTTTTT. Amino acids: CASRRTGANTGELFF.

The J gene is TRBJ1-1, the V gene TRBV6-6; tentative D call: TRBD1 (6 bases). Germline lookup yields CDR1 MNHNY and CDR2 SVGAGI (reference sequence). Trimming took 5 bases from V and 1 from J, leaving 8 bases between them. The CDR3 runs 13 residues. The CDR3 DNA follows: TGTGCCAGCAGTCAACAGGGGAACACTGAAGCTTTCTTT. Amino acid sequence: CASSQQGNTEAFF.

The genes are TRBV7-2 and TRBJ2-3, with a tentative D call TRBD2 (5 bases). The CDR3 extends over 13 amino acids. V gave up 5 bases and J gave up 6 bases, with 12 bases separating them. Per the germline V gene, CDR1 is SGHTA and CDR2 is FQGNSA. The CDR3 DNA is TGTGCCAGCAGCCCGCGGGTGCGGGATACGCAGTATTTT. It translates to CASSPRVRDTQYF.

This clone was found a few times. The chain employs TRBV18 and TRBJ1-5; 10 nucleotides agree with TRBD1. From germline, CDR1 is KGHSH and CDR2 LQKENI. The CDR3 has 15 residues. V was clipped by 5 bases and J by 6 bases; unmatched bases: 7. The CDR3 DNA is TGTGCCAGCTCAACCAGACAGGGGGCGAGTCAGCCCCAGCATTTT. Protein product: CASSTRQGASQPQHF.

The genes are TRBV11-2 and TRBJ2-5, with TRBD1 identical over 7 bases. V lost 5 bases to trimming and J lost 2 bases; unmatched junction nucleotides: 8. The germline CDR1 and CDR2 sequences are SGHAT and FQNNGV. The CDR3 is made up of 15 amino acids. Here the CDR3 DNA reads TGTGCCAGCAGCCTAAGACAGGGTCTTCAAGAGACCCAGTACTTC. Protein: CASSLRQGLQETQYF.

The chain is built from TRBV19 and TRBJ2-7, with 7 bases that match TRBD1. The CDR3 extends over 15 amino acids. The V gene's germline CDR1 is LNHDA and CDR2 SQIVND (reference sequence). The trim removed 5 bases at V and 6 bases at J, leaving 13 bases unmatched. The chain's CDR3 is CASSPATGLRGEQYF. The DNA for the CDR3 is TGTGCCAGTAGTCCCGCGACAGGGCTTAGGGGCGAGCAGTACTTC.